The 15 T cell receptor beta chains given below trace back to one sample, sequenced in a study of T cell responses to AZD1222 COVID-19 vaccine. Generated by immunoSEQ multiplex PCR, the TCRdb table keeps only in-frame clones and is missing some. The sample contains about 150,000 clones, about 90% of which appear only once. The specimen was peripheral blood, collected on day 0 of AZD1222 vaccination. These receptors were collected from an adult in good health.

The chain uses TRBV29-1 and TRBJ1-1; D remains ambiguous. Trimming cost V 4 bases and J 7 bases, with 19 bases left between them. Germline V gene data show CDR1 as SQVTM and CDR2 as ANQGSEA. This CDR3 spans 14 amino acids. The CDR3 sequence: CSVVRGIPPFEAFF. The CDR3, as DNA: TGCAGCGTTGTTAGAGGGATCCCACCATTTGAAGCTTTCTTT.

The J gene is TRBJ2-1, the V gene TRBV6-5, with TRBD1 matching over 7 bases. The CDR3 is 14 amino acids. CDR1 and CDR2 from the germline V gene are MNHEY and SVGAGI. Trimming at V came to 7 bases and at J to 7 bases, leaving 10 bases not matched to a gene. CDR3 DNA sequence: TGTGCCAGCACGACAGGGCAGGTTTTTAATGAGCAGTTCTTC. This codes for CASTTGQVFNEQFF.

The CDR3 DNA is TGTGCCAGCAGTTTCGGGGGTAACTATGGCTACACCTTC. Protein product: CASSFGGNYGYTF. This chain uses TRBV28 with TRBJ1-2, with D perhaps matching TRBD1 (5 bases). The CDR3 extends over 13 amino acids. V was clipped by 3 bases and J by 1 base, with 6 bases between them. Germline loops: CDR1 MDHEN, CDR2 SYDVKM.

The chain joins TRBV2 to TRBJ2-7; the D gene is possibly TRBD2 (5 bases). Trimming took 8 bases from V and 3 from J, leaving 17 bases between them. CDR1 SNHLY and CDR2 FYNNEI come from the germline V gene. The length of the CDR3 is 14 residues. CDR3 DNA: TGTGCCAGCTCCGAAGGAGGTTTGGACTACGAGCAGTACTTC. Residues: CASSEGGLDYEQYF.

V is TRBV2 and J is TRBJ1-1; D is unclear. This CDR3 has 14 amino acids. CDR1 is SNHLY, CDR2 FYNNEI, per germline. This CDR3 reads CDTREAGANTEAFF. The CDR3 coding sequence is TGTGACACGAGGGAGGCGGGCGCGAACACTGAAGCTTTCTTT.

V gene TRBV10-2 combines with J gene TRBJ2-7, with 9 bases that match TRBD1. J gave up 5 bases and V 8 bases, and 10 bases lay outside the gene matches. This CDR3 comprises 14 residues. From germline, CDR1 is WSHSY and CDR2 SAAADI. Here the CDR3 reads CASGHTGTGNEQYF. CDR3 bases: TGCGCCAGCGGACACACCGGGACAGGGAACGAGCAGTACTTC.

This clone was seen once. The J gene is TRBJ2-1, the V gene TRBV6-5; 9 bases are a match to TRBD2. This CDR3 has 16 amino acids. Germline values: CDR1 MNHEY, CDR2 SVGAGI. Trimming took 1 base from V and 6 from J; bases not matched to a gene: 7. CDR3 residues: CASSYLISGGPNEQFF. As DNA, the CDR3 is TGTGCCAGCAGTTACTTGATCAGCGGGGGGCCCAATGAGCAGTTCTTC.

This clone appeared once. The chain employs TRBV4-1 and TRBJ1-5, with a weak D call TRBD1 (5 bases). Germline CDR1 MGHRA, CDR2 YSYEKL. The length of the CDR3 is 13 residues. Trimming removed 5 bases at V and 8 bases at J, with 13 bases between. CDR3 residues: CASSGAGLEPQHF. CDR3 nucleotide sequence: TGCGCCAGCAGCGGGGCAGGTCTGGAGCCCCAGCATTTT.

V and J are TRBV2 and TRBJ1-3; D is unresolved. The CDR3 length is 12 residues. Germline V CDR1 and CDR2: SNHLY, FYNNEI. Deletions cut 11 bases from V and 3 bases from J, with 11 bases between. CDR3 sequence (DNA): TGTGCCGGGCGGGATAATGGAAACACCATATATTTT. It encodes CAGRDNGNTIYF.

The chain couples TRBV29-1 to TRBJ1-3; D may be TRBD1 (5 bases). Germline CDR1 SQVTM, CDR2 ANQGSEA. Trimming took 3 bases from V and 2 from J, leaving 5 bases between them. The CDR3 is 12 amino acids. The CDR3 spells CSVEGAGNTIYF. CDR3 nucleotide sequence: TGCAGCGTTGAGGGGGCTGGAAACACCATATATTTT.

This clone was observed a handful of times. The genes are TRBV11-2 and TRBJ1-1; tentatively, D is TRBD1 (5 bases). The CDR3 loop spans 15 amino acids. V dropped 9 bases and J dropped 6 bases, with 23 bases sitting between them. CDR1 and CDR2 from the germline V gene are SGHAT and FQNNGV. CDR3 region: CASAAGSGGYAEAFF. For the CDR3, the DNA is TGTGCCAGTGCGGCCGGATCGGGGGGATACGCTGAAGCTTTCTTT.

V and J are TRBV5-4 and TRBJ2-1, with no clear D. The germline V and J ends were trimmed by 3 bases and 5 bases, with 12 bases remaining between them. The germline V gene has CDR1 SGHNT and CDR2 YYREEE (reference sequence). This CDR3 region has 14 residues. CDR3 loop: CASSYPGVNNEQFF. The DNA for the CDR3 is TGTGCCAGCAGCTATCCCGGAGTTAACAATGAGCAGTTCTTC.

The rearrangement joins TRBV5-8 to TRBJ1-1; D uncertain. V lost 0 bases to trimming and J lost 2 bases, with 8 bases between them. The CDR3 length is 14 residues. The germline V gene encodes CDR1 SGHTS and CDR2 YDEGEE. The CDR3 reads CASSLDVGNTEAFF. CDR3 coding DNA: TGTGCCAGCAGCTTGGATGTGGGTAACACTGAAGCTTTCTTT.

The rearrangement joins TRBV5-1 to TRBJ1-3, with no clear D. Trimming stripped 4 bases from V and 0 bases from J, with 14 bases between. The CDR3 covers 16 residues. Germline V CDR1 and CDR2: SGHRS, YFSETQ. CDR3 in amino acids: CASSPSSSSSGNTIYF. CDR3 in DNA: TGCGCCAGCAGCCCTTCATCTTCGAGCTCTGGAAACACCATATATTTT.

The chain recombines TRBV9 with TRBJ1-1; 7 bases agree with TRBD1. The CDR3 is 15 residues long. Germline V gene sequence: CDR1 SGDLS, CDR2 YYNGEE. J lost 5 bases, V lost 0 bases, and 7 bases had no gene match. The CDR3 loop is CASSVDEGGWTEAFF. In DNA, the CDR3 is TGTGCCAGCAGCGTAGATGAAGGGGGCTGGACTGAAGCTTTCTTT.